What follows are 27 T cell receptor beta chains derived from one specimen sequenced in a study of CD8 T cells in ankylosing spondylitis (dated by TCRdb to 2017 to 2019). What the work shows at the level of the full study, not this receptor alone: Blood from ankylosing spondylitis patients appeared to be characterized by a TCR beta motif made up of under ten highly homologous amino acid variants.

No antigens are known for them. The library was produced with 5' RACE. Sequencing relied on an Illumina HiSeq 2500. TCRdb trimmed the raw reads at Q25, called clones with MiXCR and kept productive beta chains. CDR3 protein sequences are deduplicated, and each keeps its most common genes and DNA. This sample gives 300,000 to 400,000 distinct CDR3 sequences in total; 20% to 25% of them show up just once. 16% of the sample goes to the ten largest clones. Sequenced input: blood, either unsorted or a sorted T cell fraction (not recorded which). Receptors originate from a male donor with ankylosing spondylitis.

The rearrangement joins TRBV5-1 to TRBJ2-7, with 8 bases that match TRBD2. Germline V gives CDR1 SGHRS, CDR2 YFSETQ. This CDR3 is built from 15 residues. V dropped 4 bases and J dropped 0; count of bases not matched to a gene: 6. The CDR3 reads CASSKTSVRSYEQYF. The CDR3, as DNA: TGCGCCAGCAGCAAGACTAGCGTTCGCTCCTACGAGCAGTACTTC. The full variable domain, with the rest looked up from reference TRBV5-1 and TRBJ2-7, is KAGVTQTPRYLIKTRGQQVTLSCSPISGHRSVSWYQQTPGQGLQFLFEYFSETQRNKGNFPGRFSGRQFSNSRSEMNVSTLELGDSALYLCASSKTSVRSYEQYFGPGTRLTVT.

The V gene is TRBV7-8, the J gene TRBJ2-7; 7 nucleotides agree with TRBD1. Trimming removed 5 bases from V and 2 bases from J; junction bases left unmatched: 9. The germline CDR1 and CDR2 sequences are SGHVS and FQNEAQ. The CDR3 has 15 amino acids. The CDR3 coding sequence is TGTGCCAGCAGCCCTCGGACAGGAGATACCTACGAGCAGTACTTC. Protein: CASSPRTGDTYEQYF.

V and J are TRBV28 and TRBJ1-1; D is uncertain. Trimming left V 5 bases short and J 11 bases short, with 18 bases between. The V gene's germline CDR1 is MDHEN and CDR2 SYDVKM. The CDR3 consists of 13 residues. In DNA, the CDR3 is TGTGCCAGCAGTCCCCACTGGGCCCGGAGGGCTTTCTTT. Protein product: CASSPHWARRAFF.

Concerning this clonotype itself: The junction departs from germline at one end; a sequencing error may be responsible. The genes are TRBV29-1 and TRBJ2-1; 9 positions agree with TRBD2. Germline values: CDR1 SQVTM, CDR2 ANQGSEA. CDR3 length: 13 amino acids. CDR3 sequence: CSISTSGYNDQFF. CDR3 DNA: TGCAGCATTTCGACTAGCGGTTACAATGACCAGTTCTTC.

This clonotype was counted only a few times. The V and J genes are TRBV28 and TRBJ1-5, with D possibly TRBD1 on 5 matching bases. V dropped 6 bases and J dropped 5 bases, with 17 bases sitting between them. There are 15 residues in the CDR3. In germline, CDR1 is MDHEN, CDR2 SYDVKM. In DNA form, the CDR3 reads TGTGCCAGCAGCCGATCCGGGGGAAGGTATCAGCCCCAGCATTTT. Protein sequence: CASSRSGGRYQPQHF.

The V call is TRBV11-2, the J call TRBJ2-1; D not resolved. Trimming left V 3 bases short and J 8 bases short, with 14 bases between. CDR3 length: 14 amino acids. CDR1 is SGHAT and CDR2 is FQNNGV in the germline V gene. DNA for the CDR3: TGTGCCAGCAGCTTTCTAGTAACCAGGCATGAGCAGTTCTTC. It is translated as CASSFLVTRHEQFF. Variable domain in full (rest from reference TRBV11-2 and TRBJ2-1): EAGVAQSPRYKIIEKRQSVAFWCNPISGHATLYWYQQILGQGPKLLIQFQNNGVVDDSQLPKDRFSAERLKGVDSTLKIQPAKLEDSAVYLCASSFLVTRHEQFFGPGTRLTVL.

The V and J genes are TRBV11-2 and TRBJ2-3, with 15 bases that match TRBD2. This CDR3 spans 17 amino acids. Germline assignment: CDR1 SGHAT and CDR2 FQNNGV. The trim removed 5 bases at V and 1 base at J, leaving 4 bases unmatched. CDR3 region: CASSPRTSGRGTDTQYF. The CDR3 DNA reads TGTGCCAGCAGCCCGCGGACTAGCGGGAGGGGCACAGATACGCAGTATTTT.

This clonotype was counted only a few times. The genes are TRBV5-1 and TRBJ2-5, with unresolved D. V gave up 3 bases and J gave up 8 bases, with 20 bases separating them. CDR3 length: 15 residues. Germline V gives CDR1 SGHRS, CDR2 YFSETQ. The CDR3 nucleotides read TGCGCCAGCAGCTCAGGACCCCTTCGAGTCGAAACCCAGTACTTC. Amino acid sequence: CASSSGPLRVETQYF.

This sequence joins TRBV28 and TRBJ1-4; no definite D call. Trimming left V 3 bases short and J 0 bases short, with 17 bases between. CDR3 size: 18 residues. The germline V gene encodes CDR1 MDHEN and CDR2 SYDVKM. The CDR3 sequence: CASSFSPPWAATNEKLFF. The CDR3 coding sequence is TGTGCCAGCAGTTTTAGTCCGCCTTGGGCGGCAACTAATGAAAAACTGTTTTTT.

The CDR3 loop reads CATQDEQFF. The CDR3 bases are TGTGCCACCCAAGATGAGCAGTTCTTC. The chain links TRBV15 to TRBJ2-1, with D unresolved. The CDR3 consists of 9 residues. Germline V gene sequence: CDR1 LNHNV, CDR2 YYDKDF (reference sequence). The germline V and J ends were trimmed by 8 bases and 8 bases, with 4 bases remaining between them.

The J gene is TRBJ2-1, the V gene TRBV29-1; 7 nucleotides line up with TRBD2. The CDR3 is 15 amino acids. CDR1 SQVTM and CDR2 ANQGSEA come from the germline V gene. The V and J ends lost 7 bases and 0 bases, in that order; junction bases with no gene match: 9. The CDR3 here is CSARDRGVSYNEQFF. The CDR3 DNA follows: TGCAGCGCGAGGGATCGGGGGGTCTCCTACAATGAGCAGTTCTTC.

This clonotype was counted between two and nine times. The V call is TRBV19, the J call TRBJ2-1; 10 nucleotides line up with TRBD2. In germline, CDR1 is LNHDA, CDR2 SQIVND (reference sequence). This CDR3 region has 15 residues. The junction had 6 bases not matched to a gene; V was cut back by 6 bases and J by 4 bases. CDR3 sequence: CASRAGTSVYNEQFF. The DNA of the CDR3 is TGTGCCAGTAGGGCCGGGACTAGCGTATACAATGAGCAGTTCTTC.

V and J are TRBV11-3 and TRBJ2-1, with D unclear. The CDR3 runs 11 residues. Trimming pared 2 bases from V and 13 bases from J, leaving 9 bases between. Germline assignment: CDR1 SGHNT and CDR2 YENEEA. The CDR3 DNA reads as TGTGCCAGCAGCTTAAGAGGACGACAGTTCTTC. Protein sequence: CASSLRGRQFF. The full variable domain, with the rest looked up from reference TRBV11-3 and TRBJ2-1, is EAGVVQSPRYKIIEKKQPVAFWCNPISGHNTLYWYLQNLGQGPELLIRYENEEAVDDSQLPKDRFSAERLKGVDSTLKIQPAELGDSAVYLCASSLRGRQFFGPGTRLTVL.

This clonotype showed up just a few times. The chain combines TRBV12-3 or TRBV12-4 with TRBJ1-4; 8 bases fit TRBD1. V lost 3 bases and J lost 8; bases outside the gene matches: 5. The CDR3 sequence is 14 residues long. The CDR3, as DNA: TGTGCCAGCAGTTTGGGGACAGGCCTAGAAAAACTGTTTTTT. It encodes CASSLGTGLEKLFF.

The chain uses TRBV5-1 and TRBJ2-2; D remains ambiguous. CDR3 length: 15 residues. V lost 0 bases and J lost 3, with 9 bases in between. The germline V gene has CDR1 SGHRS and CDR2 YFSETQ. The DNA of the CDR3 is TGCGCCAGCAGCTTGGAGCTAGGGCACACCGGGGAGCTGTTTTTT. This encodes CASSLELGHTGELFF.

The CDR3 sequence: CASRPGTVGNSPLHF. In DNA form, the CDR3 reads TGTGCCAGCAGGCCCGGGACAGTCGGAAATTCACCCCTCCACTTT. The V gene is TRBV28, the J gene TRBJ1-6; 7 bases fit TRBD1. The CDR3 runs 15 residues. The J segment lost 7 bases and the V segment lost 6 bases, leaving 9 bases of the junction unmatched. Germline V gene data show CDR1 as MDHEN and CDR2 as SYDVKM.

The chain is built from TRBV9 and TRBJ2-3; D not certain. The CDR3 extends over 15 amino acids. CDR1 is SGDLS and CDR2 is YYNGEE in the germline V gene. V was pared by 3 bases and J by 0 bases, with 11 bases between. DNA for the CDR3: TGTGCCAGCAGCGCTGGACCCTTAAGCACAGATACGCAGTATTTT. Translating it yields CASSAGPLSTDTQYF.

There are a few counts of this clonotype. The chain is built from TRBV7-8 and TRBJ2-1; D not resolved. Germline CDR1 and CDR2: SGHVS and FQNEAQ. The CDR3 spans 15 residues. Trimming stripped 2 bases from V and 2 bases from J, with 10 bases between. The CDR3, as DNA: TGTGCCAGCAGCTTAACCGCATTTACCTACAATGAGCAGTTCTTC. Translated, it gives CASSLTAFTYNEQFF.

The CDR3 DNA follows: TGTGCCTGGAGTGCCAGGGGGTTCTCGCCCTACGAGCAGTACTTC. Its protein product is CAWSARGFSPYEQYF. The chain has TRBV30 and TRBJ2-7, with 7 bases identical to TRBD1. CDR3 length equals 15 residues. The trim removed 1 base at V and 2 bases at J, leaving 8 bases unmatched. The germline gives CDR1 GTSNPN, CDR2 SVGIG (reference sequence). Complete variable domain (other parts from reference TRBV30 and TRBJ2-7): SQTIHQWPATLVQPVGSPLSLECTVEGTSNPNLYWYRQAAGRGLQLLFYSVGIGQISSEVPQNLSASRPQDRQFILSSKKLLLSDSGFYLCAWSARGFSPYEQYFGPGTRLTVT.

J is TRBJ2-3 and V is TRBV24-1; D is perhaps TRBD1 (5 bases). This CDR3 has 16 amino acids. Germline CDR1 KGHDR, CDR2 SFDVKD. Trimming took 3 bases from V and 1 from J, leaving 13 bases between them. CDR3: CATSDPQGDGTDTQYF. DNA of the CDR3: TGTGCCACCAGTGATCCCCAGGGTGACGGCACAGATACGCAGTATTTT.

This chain connects TRBV12-3 or TRBV12-4 to TRBJ1-5; D perhaps matches TRBD1 (6 bases). The CDR3 is made up of 16 amino acids. Trimming pared 1 base from V and 2 bases from J, leaving 12 bases between. CDR3 protein: CASSLGTGFGNQPQHF. The CDR3 bases are TGTGCCAGCAGTTTAGGCACAGGGTTCGGCAATCAGCCCCAGCATTTT.

This clonotype was seen only a few times. V gene TRBV5-1 combines with J gene TRBJ2-1; D tentatively fits TRBD1 or TRBD2 (6 bases each). Germline V gene sequence: CDR1 SGHRS, CDR2 YFSETQ. Trimming removed 3 bases at V and 11 bases at J, with 18 bases between. This CDR3 is built from 14 residues. The CDR3 nucleotides read TGCGCCAGCAGCTGGGGGCTAGGAGGGCAGCAGCAGTTCTTC. Its protein product is CASSWGLGGQQQFF.

This clonotype has just a few counts. The V and J genes are TRBV5-1 and TRBJ2-2; D tentatively fits TRBD1 or TRBD2 (5 bases each). CDR1 SGHRS and CDR2 YFSETQ come from the germline V gene. V was pared by 3 bases and J by 4 bases, with 16 bases between. This CDR3 comprises 16 residues. The DNA of the CDR3 is TGCGCCAGCAGCTATTACCCGGGACCACCCACCGGGGAGCTGTTTTTT. As protein: CASSYYPGPPTGELFF.

V and J are TRBV5-1 and TRBJ2-3; D might be TRBD2 (6 bases). V shed 2 bases and J shed 4 bases, with 11 bases lying between them. The CDR3 covers 14 residues. Germline CDR1 reads SGHRS; CDR2 reads YFSETQ. The CDR3 loop is CASSFGGVADTQYF. In nucleotides, the CDR3 is TGCGCCAGCAGCTTCGGGGGAGTAGCAGATACGCAGTATTTT. Variable domain in full (rest from reference TRBV5-1 and TRBJ2-3): KAGVTQTPRYLIKTRGQQVTLSCSPISGHRSVSWYQQTPGQGLQFLFEYFSETQRNKGNFPGRFSGRQFSNSRSEMNVSTLELGDSALYLCASSFGGVADTQYFGPGTRLTVL.

V usage is TRBV7-9 and J usage is TRBJ1-3; TRBD1 matches at 8 bases. With 5 bases clipped from V and 0 bases from J, the junction kept 3 bases outside the gene matches. The germline gives CDR1 SEHNR, CDR2 FQNEAQ (reference sequence). This CDR3 region has 15 residues. The CDR3 protein is CASSTTGGSGNTIYF. The CDR3 DNA reads as TGTGCCAGCAGCACCACAGGGGGCTCTGGAAACACCATATATTTT.

This clonotype was seen a few times. This sequence joins TRBV29-1 and TRBJ2-3; the D is unclear. V shed 7 bases and J shed 1 base, with 18 bases lying between them. The CDR3 is made up of 15 amino acids. Germline V gene data show CDR1 as SQVTM and CDR2 as ANQGSEA. This chain's CDR3 is CSDRSRVSRTDTQYF. CDR3 nucleotides: TGCAGCGACCGCAGTCGGGTATCTCGCACAGATACGCAGTATTTT.

This clonotype was recorded a few times. The chain joins TRBV20-1 to TRBJ2-7; D is uncertain. The CDR3 contains 12 residues. Trimming removed 2 bases at V and 3 bases at J, with 8 bases between. Germline V lookup: CDR1 DFQATT, CDR2 SNEGSKA (reference sequence). This chain's CDR3 is CSARMPYYEQYF. CDR3 DNA sequence: TGCAGTGCTAGAATGCCTTACTACGAGCAGTACTTC.